This TCR beta chain derives from a study of T-cell memory formation after mild COVID-19. For the study at large: In these data, TCR clusters were largely donor specific. Study-level results: SARS-CoV-2 specificity was not confirmed for second-wave clones peaking on day 37. Clones that contracted clustered mainly in CM and EM if CD4+ and in EMRA if CD8+. The study found balanced CD4/CD8 in clones contracting day 15 to 85 and a CD4+ lean in later expanders.

This clonotype turned up a few times. What it binds is not known. MiXCR, run by TCRdb on the 5' RACE reads, gives a single entry per CDR3 protein. The sample consists of about half a million distinct CDR3 sequences, about 20% of them appearing once. The TCR originated in an adult woman who had mild COVID-19 (a few samples of this study predate the infection). Cell type and time point are not known. The sequencing sample was made of PBMCs or a T cell subset sorted from them (not recorded which).

CDR3 region: CASSLQGLGQPQHF. Written as DNA, the CDR3 is TGTGCCAGCAGCTTACAGGGACTAGGTCAGCCCCAGCATTTT. The chain uses TRBV7-9 and TRBJ1-5; a weak D match, TRBD1 (5 bases). Between the trimmed V and J ends, which lost 2 bases and 6 bases, there was a span of 11 bases. CDR3 size: 14 residues. Germline CDR1 SEHNR, CDR2 FQNEAQ (reference sequence).